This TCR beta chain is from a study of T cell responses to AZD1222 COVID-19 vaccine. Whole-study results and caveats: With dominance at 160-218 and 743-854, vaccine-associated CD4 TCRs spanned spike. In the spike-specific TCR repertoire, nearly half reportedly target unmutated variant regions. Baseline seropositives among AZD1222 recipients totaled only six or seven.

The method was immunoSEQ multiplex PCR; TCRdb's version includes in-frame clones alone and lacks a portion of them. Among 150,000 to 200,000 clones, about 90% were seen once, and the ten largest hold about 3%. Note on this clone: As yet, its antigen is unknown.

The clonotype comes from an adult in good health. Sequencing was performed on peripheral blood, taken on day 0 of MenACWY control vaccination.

Written as DNA, the CDR3 is TGTGCCAGCAGCCAAGATATCCTAGTTTCTAAGACCCAGTACTTC. It translates to CASSQDILVSKTQYF. The chain employs TRBV14 and TRBJ2-5; D is unresolved. This CDR3 has 15 amino acids. CDR1 SGHDN and CDR2 FVKESK come from the germline V gene. Between the trimmed V and J ends, which lost 0 bases and 6 bases, there was a span of 14 bases.